The 9 T cell receptor beta chains presented below share a single source sample, sequenced in a study of Ad26.COV2.S vaccination and SARS-CoV-2 variants. Treatment indicated: over 15 received Ad26.COV2.S at low or high dose, single or two shots; a few received placebo; per-sample allocation not given. The samples were gathered on day 63 after the first injection of vaccine or placebo. The data were produced by immunoSEQ multiplex PCR, yet TCRdb's version contains in-frame clones alone and is incomplete. The table records about 380,000 clones, under 90% of them present only once. The specimen was peripheral blood, collected in a trial of Ad26.COV2.S vaccine versus placebo. All receptors come from a person between 18 and 65 years old who received the Ad26.COV2.S COVID-19 vaccine or a placebo.

The chain uses TRBV3-1 (or the pseudogene TRBV3-2) and TRBJ1-2; no clear D gene. V was pared by 7 bases and J by 7 bases, with 13 bases between. The length of the CDR3 is 12 residues. CDR1 is LGHDT, CDR2 YNNKEL, per germline (reference sequence). The CDR3 coding sequence is TGTGCCAGCAACCGGGATCACGGTGGCTACACCTTC. This gives the protein CASNRDHGGYTF.

The J gene is TRBJ2-1, the V gene TRBV12-3 or TRBV12-4, with D perhaps TRBD2 (5 bases). The CDR3 has 13 residues. V dropped 6 bases and J dropped 14 bases, with 20 bases sitting between them. CDR3 sequence reads: CASSPLQTEAKFF. For the CDR3, the DNA is TGTGCCAGCAGCCCCCTTCAGACGGAGGCGAAGTTCTTC.

This chain joins TRBV7-2 and TRBJ2-7; D is perhaps TRBD2 (6 bases). Per the germline V gene, CDR1 is SGHTA and CDR2 is FQGNSA. Trimming left V 5 bases short and J 3 bases short, with 14 bases between. The CDR3 is 14 residues long. The CDR3 DNA sequence: TGTGCCAGCAGCCACGGGACTTCCCTCTACGAGCAGTACTTC. This gives the protein CASSHGTSLYEQYF.

As to this clone: Other DNA sequences within the sample encode an identical CDR3. This chain connects TRBV5-6 to TRBJ2-5; no clear D. Between the trimmed V and J ends, which lost 4 bases and 5 bases, there was a span of 6 bases. Germline CDR1 is SGHDT and CDR2 is YYEEEE. This CDR3 has 11 amino acids. As DNA, the CDR3 is TGTGCCAGCAGCCTCTCGGAGACCCAGTACTTC. Translation gives CASSLSETQYF.

The rearrangement links TRBV6-5 to TRBJ1-2, with 7 bases lining up with TRBD1. Germline V gene lookup returns CDR1 MNHEY and CDR2 SVGAGI. CDR3 length equals 13 residues. V lost 6 bases to trimming and J lost 7 bases; unmatched junction nucleotides: 8. This CDR3 is CASSQTGLPGYTF. The DNA for the CDR3 is TGTGCCAGCAGCCAGACAGGGTTACCTGGCTACACCTTC.

This clone has only a few counts. The chain recombines TRBV6-5 with TRBJ1-3; D is possibly TRBD1 (5 bases). CDR3 size: 14 residues. CDR1 and CDR2 (germline): MNHEY, SVGAGI. Trimming removed 7 bases at V and 0 bases at J, with 10 bases between. DNA of the CDR3: TGTGCCAGCATTTCGGGGCGCTCTGGAAACACCATATATTTT. It specifies CASISGRSGNTIYF.

The V gene is TRBV19, the J gene TRBJ2-7; 7 bases are a match to TRBD1. Losses at the gene ends were 4 bases for V and 3 bases for J; bases not matched to a gene: 12. The CDR3 covers 16 residues. Per germline, CDR1 LNHDA and CDR2 SQIVND (reference sequence). The CDR3 DNA reads as TGTGCCAGTAGTAAGGGGGCGAGAAGGGGACACTACGAGCAGTACTTC. Protein sequence: CASSKGARRGHYEQYF.

The chain links TRBV24-1 to TRBJ1-2; D call uncertain. CDR3 length: 12 residues. CDR1 and CDR2 from the germline V gene are KGHDR and SFDVKD. V lost 3 bases and J lost 1, with 2 bases in between. This CDR3 reads CATSDHNYGYTF. DNA for the CDR3: TGTGCCACCAGTGATCATAACTATGGCTACACCTTC.

The chain combines TRBV12-3 or TRBV12-4 with TRBJ2-1, with D tentatively TRBD2 (5 bases). Trimming cost V 3 bases and J 15 bases, with 12 bases left between them. The CDR3 loop spans 11 amino acids. The CDR3 loop reads CASSFQEEAFF. CDR3 coding DNA: TGTGCCAGCAGTTTTCAGGAGGAGGCGTTCTTC.